The clone carrying this TCR beta chain was picked up a small number of times. As yet, its antigen is unknown. This sample was taken from a study of cytomegalovirus exposure and HLA in healthy donors. Study-level points and caveats: Association with HLA alleles at 0.05 false discovery rate was found for roughly 17,000 TCR beta sequences in a later analysis.

Both 60 Vbeta primers and 13 Jbeta primers went into the PCR. In the study's own analysis: About 88 million unique TCR beta chains, roughly 11 million of them shared, were counted by a later analysis. Sequenced by immunoSEQ multiplex PCR; TCRdb stores in-frame clones only, minus some. The V and J calls and clone size were taken over from that table, and D and trimming were inferred from the DNA. This sample has about 160,000 clones, with 75% found just once. CDR3 size: 15 residues. The junction had 2 bases not matched to a gene; V was cut back by 0 bases and J by 6 bases. Germline loops: CDR1 SGHDT, CDR2 YYEEEE.

The clonotype comes from a woman between 45 and 65 years old in good health and CMV-seropositive. The chain couples TRBV5-6 to TRBJ1-4; the match to TRBD1 covers 10 bases. The sequencing sample was made of PBMCs. CDR3 nucleotide sequence: TGTGCCAGCAGCTTGGCCGGGACAGGGGATGAAAAACTGTTTTTT. Translating it yields CASSLAGTGDEKLFF.